One sample yielded the 7 T cell receptor beta chains listed below, sequenced in a study of cytomegalovirus exposure and HLA in healthy donors. Both 60 Vbeta primers and 13 Jbeta primers went into the PCR. Only in-frame clones appear in the TCRdb table, and some are missing; sequencing was by immunoSEQ multiplex PCR. The sample holds about 130,000 clones; over 70% are singletons and the top ten take over 6%. The sequenced material came from PBMCs. Source of these receptors: a man aged 30 to 39 in good health and CMV-seronegative.

This clone showed up just once. V usage is TRBV30 and J usage is TRBJ2-5; perhaps TRBD1 as D (6 bases). This CDR3 region has 15 residues. Germline CDR1 GTSNPN, CDR2 SVGIG (reference sequence). Trimming took 0 bases from V and 0 from J, leaving 11 bases between them. CDR3 sequence reads: CAWSVQGKYQETQYF. The CDR3 DNA follows: TGTGCCTGGAGTGTACAGGGAAAGTACCAAGAGACCCAGTACTTC.

The chain has TRBV5-8 and TRBJ2-6, with 8 bases aligning to TRBD2. The trim removed 3 bases at V and 0 bases at J, leaving 5 bases unmatched. Germline values: CDR1 SGHTS, CDR2 YDEGEE. The CDR3 extends over 17 amino acids. CDR3 nucleotide sequence: TGTGCCAGCAGCTCCTTAGCGGGGTACTCTGGGGCCAACGTCCTGACTTTC. Translation: CASSSLAGYSGANVLTF.

This chain joins TRBV7-2 and TRBJ2-3, with 13 bases matching TRBD2. The CDR3 is made up of 15 amino acids. Germline V gene lookup returns CDR1 SGHTA and CDR2 FQGNSA. J gave up 6 bases and V 5 bases, and 5 bases lay outside the gene matches. CDR3 DNA sequence: TGTGCCAGCAGCCGGACTAGCGGGGGCGGGGATACGCAGTATTTT. This sequence encodes CASSRTSGGGDTQYF.

This clone was seen only once. This chain connects TRBV6-1 to TRBJ1-3, with no clear D. Germline V gene data show CDR1 as MNHNS and CDR2 as SASEGT. The CDR3 covers 16 residues. Trimming removed 1 base from V and 2 bases from J, with 12 bases in between. The CDR3 DNA is TGTGCCAGCAGTGAAGGTTTACGGTTCCCTGGAAACACCATATATTTT. This codes for CASSEGLRFPGNTIYF.

The chain links TRBV12-1 to TRBJ2-1; the listed D gene, TRBD2, was not tested against the DNA. TRBV12-1 is shown as a pseudogene. CDR3 length: 14 residues. Here the CDR3 reads CASSVGTSGGDLFF. The DNA for the CDR3 is TGTGCCAGCAGCGTGGGGACTAGCGGGGGGGATTTGTTCTTC.

This chain links TRBV19 with TRBJ1-2; D remains unclear. Trimming removed 5 bases from V and 4 bases from J, with 14 bases in between. Germline lookup yields CDR1 LNHDA and CDR2 SQIVND (reference sequence). This CDR3 contains 14 residues. CDR3 amino acids: CASSPAGGGYGYTF. The CDR3, as DNA: TGTGCCAGTAGTCCCGCCGGCGGTGGCTATGGCTACACCTTC.

This clone was detected only a few times. This chain uses TRBV6-5 with TRBJ1-1; possible D gene TRBD1, 6 bases. Germline-derived CDR1 and CDR2 are MNHEY and SVGAGI. Trimming pared 8 bases from V and 2 bases from J, leaving 18 bases between. The CDR3 runs to 15 residues. The chain's CDR3 is CASHITGLGNTEAFF. The CDR3 DNA sequence: TGTGCCAGCCATATTACAGGGTTGGGAAACACTGAAGCTTTCTTT.